This T cell receptor (beta chain) was sequenced in a study of somatic mutations in cytotoxic T cells in rheumatoid arthritis. Generated by immunoSEQ multiplex PCR, the TCRdb table keeps only in-frame clones and is missing some. The sample consists of about 11,000 clones, roughly 70% of them appearing once. The ends lost 3 bases at V and 5 bases at J; junction bases unmatched: 11. The CDR3 is 17 amino acids. The germline V gene encodes CDR1 MGHRA and CDR2 YSYEKL. Sequenced: CD8+ T cells sorted from blood. The TCR comes from an adult with rheumatoid arthritis. The chain is built from TRBV4-1 and TRBJ2-2; TRBD2 matches at 8 bases. The DNA of the CDR3 is TGCGCCAGCAGCCACCCTGCGGGGGGCTCGGGTACCGGGGAGCTGTTTTTT. Its protein is CASSHPAGGSGTGELFF.